The rows below give T cell receptor beta chains drawn from one sample of a study of blood T cell repertoires in COVID-19. The assay was immunoSEQ multiplex PCR, and TCRdb's table has in-frame clones only and misses some. The sample has 290,000 or so clones; 90% are singletons. The material sequenced was PBMCs or T cells enriched from blood (not recorded which). These receptors were collected from a woman under 30 with acute COVID-19. Each CDR3 is given with its conserved first and last residue. The order of the fields is clone size, V gene, D gene, J gene, CDR3 DNA, CDR3 protein. A D gene is named only where the DNA matches it firmly. Only some rows state a clone size, as once, few, many or a class for expanded clones.

clone size: once
V gene: TRBV7-3
D gene: TRBD2
J gene: TRBJ2-3
CDR3 DNA: TGTGCCAGCAGCCGATCCGGGACTAGCCGCACAGATACGCAGTATTTT
CDR3 protein: CASSRSGTSRTDTQYF

clone size: -
V gene: TRBV7-9
D gene: -
J gene: TRBJ2-7
CDR3 DNA: TGTGCCAGCAGCTTAGCGGACACCTACGAGCAGTACTTC
CDR3 protein: CASSLADTYEQYF

clone size: -
V gene: TRBV2
D gene: TRBD1
J gene: TRBJ1-4
CDR3 DNA: TGTGCCAGCACCGGGACAGCAACTAATGAAAAACTGTTTTTT
CDR3 protein: CASTGTATNEKLFF

clone size: -
V gene: TRBV19
D gene: -
J gene: TRBJ2-2
CDR3 DNA: TGTGCCAGCGCGGGAAGGAACACCGGGGAGCTGTTTTTT
CDR3 protein: CASAGRNTGELFF

clone size: -
V gene: TRBV28
D gene: -
J gene: TRBJ1-1
CDR3 DNA: TGTGCCAGCAGTTTGATGGGGCAGGGGAAGGTGGAAGAAACTGAAGCTTTCTTT
CDR3 protein: CASSLMGQGKVEETEAFF

clone size: -
V gene: TRBV19
D gene: -
J gene: TRBJ2-7
CDR3 DNA: TGTGCCAGTAGTATTTCAGTTCACTACGAGCAGTACTTC
CDR3 protein: CASSISVHYEQYF

clone size: -
V gene: TRBV2
D gene: TRBD1
J gene: TRBJ1-3
CDR3 DNA: TGTGCCAGCAGTGAGGAGGGACAGCGAGGCACCATATATTTT
CDR3 protein: CASSEEGQRGTIYF

clone size: -
V gene: TRBV5-4
D gene: TRBD2
J gene: TRBJ2-1
CDR3 DNA: TGTGCCAGCAGCTTGGCAAGCGGGAGGAACGATGAGCAGTTCTTC
CDR3 protein: CASSLASGRNDEQFF

clone size: -
V gene: TRBV18
D gene: TRBD1
J gene: TRBJ2-7
CDR3 DNA: TGTGCCAGCTCACCCCCGGGACAGGGGCGCTACGAGCAGTACTTC
CDR3 protein: CASSPPGQGRYEQYF

clone size: -
V gene: TRBV3-1/TRBV3-2
D gene: TRBD1
J gene: TRBJ1-4
CDR3 DNA: TGTGCCAGCAGCCAAGCCCTTCGCTACAGGGGGCAAAGTGAAAAACTGTTTTTT
CDR3 protein: CASSQALRYRGQSEKLFF

clone size: -
V gene: TRBV30
D gene: -
J gene: TRBJ1-2
CDR3 DNA: TGTGCCTGGAGTCCGGGATTAGCTGGCTACACCTTC
CDR3 protein: CAWSPGLAGYTF

clone size: -
V gene: TRBV9
D gene: TRBD1
J gene: TRBJ1-1
CDR3 DNA: TGTGCCAGCAGCGTAGGGGTGGGACAGACGAACACTGAAGCTTTCTTT
CDR3 protein: CASSVGVGQTNTEAFF

clone size: -
V gene: TRBV14
D gene: -
J gene: TRBJ1-6
CDR3 DNA: TGTGCCAGCAGCCTCCAGGCGGAGGGGACTTCACCCCTCCACTTT
CDR3 protein: CASSLQAEGTSPLHF

clone size: -
V gene: TRBV9
D gene: -
J gene: TRBJ1-2
CDR3 DNA: TGTGCCAGCAGCCTCTCGGACAGCTATGGCTACACCTTC
CDR3 protein: CASSLSDSYGYTF

clone size: -
V gene: TRBV6-5
D gene: -
J gene: TRBJ1-2
CDR3 DNA: TGTGCCAGCACCGAAGGCAGCGCGAACTATGGCTACACCTTC
CDR3 protein: CASTEGSANYGYTF

clone size: few
V gene: TRBV5-1
D gene: -
J gene: TRBJ1-1
CDR3 DNA: TGCGCCAGCAGCTTCCAACACCCCAGATCGAACACTGAAGCTTTCTTT
CDR3 protein: CASSFQHPRSNTEAFF

clone size: -
V gene: TRBV9
D gene: -
J gene: TRBJ2-7
CDR3 DNA: TGTGCCAGCAGCGTCACCGCGGGAAGGGCACCTACCTACGAGCAGTACTTC
CDR3 protein: CASSVTAGRAPTYEQYF

clone size: -
V gene: TRBV4-1
D gene: TRBD1
J gene: TRBJ1-2
CDR3 DNA: TGCGCCAGCAGCCAAGAGCTCCTCCAGCGGGACAGGGAAAGAAACTATGGCTACACCTTC
CDR3 protein: CASSQELLQRDRERNYGYTF

clone size: -
V gene: TRBV5-1
D gene: TRBD1
J gene: TRBJ1-1
CDR3 DNA: TGCGCCAGCAGCGTCGGACAGGGGAACACTGAAGCTTTCTTT
CDR3 protein: CASSVGQGNTEAFF

clone size: -
V gene: TRBV28
D gene: TRBD1
J gene: TRBJ1-2
CDR3 DNA: TGTGCCAGCAGCGAGACCCGTACAGGGGCTAACTATGGCTACACCTTC
CDR3 protein: CASSETRTGANYGYTF

clone size: -
V gene: TRBV28
D gene: -
J gene: TRBJ1-2
CDR3 DNA: TGTGCCAGCAGCCCGACGTGGCGGGACTATGGCTACACCTTC
CDR3 protein: CASSPTWRDYGYTF

clone size: -
V gene: TRBV5-1
D gene: TRBD1
J gene: TRBJ2-2
CDR3 DNA: TGCGCCAGTATCGCAGGACAGGGGAACACCGGGGAGCTGTTTTTT
CDR3 protein: CASIAGQGNTGELFF

clone size: -
V gene: TRBV13
D gene: TRBD1
J gene: TRBJ1-2
CDR3 DNA: TGTGCCAGCAGCTTAGAAGACAGGGGGAACTATGGCTACACCTTC
CDR3 protein: CASSLEDRGNYGYTF

clone size: -
V gene: TRBV19
D gene: -
J gene: TRBJ2-1
CDR3 DNA: TGTGCCAGTAGTATAGTTGGATGGAGCGGACCAAGCTCCTACAATGAGCAGTTCTTC
CDR3 protein: CASSIVGWSGPSSYNEQFF

clone size: once
V gene: TRBV18
D gene: -
J gene: TRBJ1-4
CDR3 DNA: TGTGCCAGCTCACCGGGAGCGACTAATGAAAAACTGTTTTTT
CDR3 protein: CASSPGATNEKLFF

clone size: -
V gene: TRBV11-2
D gene: TRBD1
J gene: TRBJ1-4
CDR3 DNA: TGTGCCAGCAGCACGACAGGGATTGGTGAAAAACTGTTTTTT
CDR3 protein: CASSTTGIGEKLFF

clone size: -
V gene: TRBV2
D gene: -
J gene: TRBJ1-5
CDR3 DNA: TGTGCCAGCAGTGCGGGTAGAGTGAACAATCAGCCCCAGCATTTT
CDR3 protein: CASSAGRVNNQPQHF

clone size: -
V gene: TRBV10-1
D gene: TRBD2
J gene: TRBJ2-3
CDR3 DNA: TGCGCCAGCAGTGAGTCGAAGCGGGAGGGCCTATGTTATGCCGCTAGCACAGATACGCAGTATTTT
CDR3 protein: CASSESKREGLCYAASTDTQYF

clone size: -
V gene: TRBV12-3/TRBV12-4
D gene: TRBD1
J gene: TRBJ1-6
CDR3 DNA: TGTGCCAGCAGCCCTCAGGACAGGGGCACCCTCCACTTT
CDR3 protein: CASSPQDRGTLHF

clone size: -
V gene: TRBV5-1
D gene: -
J gene: TRBJ1-2
CDR3 DNA: TGCGCCAGCAGCTTGGATCGGGGGTCTGGCTACACCTTC
CDR3 protein: CASSLDRGSGYTF

clone size: -
V gene: TRBV30
D gene: TRBD1
J gene: TRBJ1-5
CDR3 DNA: TGTGCCTGGAGTGGACCCGAGGGGGCTGGCAATCAGCCCCAGCATTTT
CDR3 protein: CAWSGPEGAGNQPQHF

clone size: -
V gene: TRBV19
D gene: TRBD1
J gene: TRBJ2-2
CDR3 DNA: TGTGCCAGTAGCAATATCGGGACAGCGAACACCGGGGAGCTGTTTTTT
CDR3 protein: CASSNIGTANTGELFF

clone size: once
V gene: TRBV27
D gene: -
J gene: TRBJ2-4
CDR3 DNA: TGTGCCAGCAGTTTTGGACAGGCCAAAAACATTCAGTACTTC
CDR3 protein: CASSFGQAKNIQYF

clone size: -
V gene: TRBV6-5
D gene: TRBD1
J gene: TRBJ2-7
CDR3 DNA: TGTGCCAGCAGTCCCACAGGGGGGTACGAGCAGTACTTC
CDR3 protein: CASSPTGGYEQYF

clone size: -
V gene: TRBV5-1
D gene: -
J gene: TRBJ2-7
CDR3 DNA: TGCGCCGGGCTCAGGGTCCGACTTACCTACGAGCAGTACTTC
CDR3 protein: CAGLRVRLTYEQYF

clone size: -
V gene: TRBV11-2
D gene: TRBD2
J gene: TRBJ2-3
CDR3 DNA: TGTGCCAGCAGCTTAGGGACTAGCGGGATAAATACGCAGTATTTT
CDR3 protein: CASSLGTSGINTQYF

clone size: -
V gene: TRBV6-5
D gene: TRBD2
J gene: TRBJ2-7
CDR3 DNA: TGTGCCAGCAGTTACATCGGGACTAGCGGATCCTACGAGCAGTACTTC
CDR3 protein: CASSYIGTSGSYEQYF

clone size: -
V gene: TRBV2
D gene: -
J gene: TRBJ1-2
CDR3 DNA: TGTGCCAGCAGTGAAGCGCTTCGAGTCCGGGGCTACACCTTC
CDR3 protein: CASSEALRVRGYTF

clone size: -
V gene: TRBV24-1
D gene: TRBD2
J gene: TRBJ2-3
CDR3 DNA: TGTGCCACCAGTGCTAGCGGGTATGGGACAGATACGCAGTATTTT
CDR3 protein: CATSASGYGTDTQYF

clone size: -
V gene: TRBV19
D gene: TRBD1
J gene: TRBJ1-4
CDR3 DNA: TGTGCCAGTGGGGCCCGGGACAGTTCTGAGGAAAAACTGTTTTTT
CDR3 protein: CASGARDSSEEKLFF

clone size: -
V gene: TRBV2
D gene: TRBD1
J gene: TRBJ1-2
CDR3 DNA: TGTGCCAGCAGAAGGGGGCAGGACTATGGCTACACCTTC
CDR3 protein: CASRRGQDYGYTF

clone size: -
V gene: TRBV29-1
D gene: -
J gene: TRBJ2-5
CDR3 DNA: TGCAGCGTTGAACGCCAGGGGAGTGGGGAGACCCAGTACTTC
CDR3 protein: CSVERQGSGETQYF

clone size: -
V gene: TRBV7-9
D gene: TRBD1
J gene: TRBJ2-7
CDR3 DNA: TGTGCCAGCAGCTTAGCGATGGGGCAGGGGGAAATCTACTTC
CDR3 protein: CASSLAMGQGEIYF

clone size: -
V gene: TRBV2
D gene: -
J gene: TRBJ1-1
CDR3 DNA: TGTGCCAGCCCTAGACGACAGGCGCTCCCTGAAGCTTTCTTT
CDR3 protein: CASPRRQALPEAFF